The clone carrying this TCR beta chain came up many times. Germline loops: CDR1 KGHSH, CDR2 LQKENI. The CDR3 extends over 15 amino acids. Between the trimmed V and J ends, which lost 3 bases and 3 bases, there was a span of 14 bases. The data originate from a study of CD8 T cells in ankylosing spondylitis. TCRdb re-called the 5' RACE reads with MiXCR, one entry per CDR3 protein. Found here are 210,000 or so distinct CDR3 sequences, roughly 24% of them singletons; the top ten hold 6.6%. This clonotype was obtained from a male donor with ankylosing spondylitis or in good health (not recorded which). The sample comprised blood, either unsorted or a sorted T cell fraction (not recorded which). This chain uses TRBV18 with TRBJ1-1, with D perhaps matching TRBD1 (6 bases). The CDR3 loop is CASSPNTGLDTEAFF. DNA for the CDR3: TGTGCCAGCTCACCGAACACAGGGTTGGACACTGAAGCTTTCTTT.